The 18 T cell receptor beta chains listed next were all sequenced from one sample in a study of blood T cell repertoires in COVID-19. Clones were read by immunoSEQ multiplex PCR, and TCRdb kept only the in-frame ones, dropping some. Of roughly 140,000 clones in the sample, 80% to 90% are singletons; the top ten hold about 15%. The sample consisted of peripheral blood. The receptor source for this set is a woman aged 35 to 49 with acute or convalescent COVID-19.

A note on this clone: This same CDR3 is encoded by further DNA sequences in the sample. The chain combines TRBV19 with TRBJ2-7; 9 bases are shared with TRBD1. After removal of 1 base from V and 2 bases from J, the junction contained 3 bases not matched to a gene. Germline loops: CDR1 LNHDA, CDR2 SQIVND (reference sequence). The CDR3 sequence is 15 residues long. The CDR3 DNA reads as TGTGCCAGTAGTATAGGACAGGGGGGTACCTACGAGCAGTACTTC. Residues: CASSIGQGGTYEQYF. Full variable domain (outside the CDR3, taken from reference TRBV19 and TRBJ2-7): DGGITQSPKYLFRKEGQNVTLSCEQNLNHDAMYWYRQDPGQGLRLIYYSQIVNDFQKGDIAEGYSVSREKKESFPLTVTSAQKNPTAFYLCASSIGQGGTYEQYFGPGTRLTVT.

The V and J genes are TRBV6-5 and TRBJ2-2, with 7 bases aligning to TRBD1. CDR1 MNHEY and CDR2 SVGAGI come from the germline V gene. The CDR3 covers 14 residues. V was pared by 1 base and J by 5 bases, with 1 base of the junction left unmatched. CDR3 protein: CASSYLQGTGELFF. The DNA for the CDR3 is TGTGCCAGCAGTTACTTACAGGGGACCGGGGAGCTGTTTTTT.

CDR3 amino acids: CASSKNTEAFF. CDR3 DNA: TGCGCCAGCAGTAAGAACACTGAAGCTTTCTTT. The chain uses TRBV5-1 and TRBJ1-1; no definite D call. Germline CDR1 is SGHRS and CDR2 is YFSETQ. The CDR3 spans 11 residues. The germline V and J ends were trimmed by 5 bases and 1 base, with 3 bases remaining between them.

The V gene is TRBV5-1, the J gene TRBJ2-5; D remains ambiguous. V shed 2 bases and J shed 7 bases, with 18 bases lying between them. This CDR3 region has 15 residues. CDR1 and CDR2 from the germline V gene are SGHRS and YFSETQ. CDR3 bases: TGCGCCAGCAGCTTCACCAGCGCTAAAAGTGGGACCCAGTACTTC. Its translation is CASSFTSAKSGTQYF.

This clone came up many times. J is TRBJ1-2 and V is TRBV7-9; a possible D gene is TRBD1 (6 bases). The CDR3 contains 14 residues. From germline, CDR1 is SEHNR and CDR2 FQNEAQ (reference sequence). Between the trimmed V and J ends, which lost 6 bases and 2 bases, there was a span of 13 bases. CDR3 DNA sequence: TGTGCCAGCAGTTCTCAGGGGTACAACTATGGCTACACCTTC. Translating gives CASSSQGYNYGYTF.

V usage is TRBV4-1 and J usage is TRBJ2-7, with a weak D call TRBD1 (6 bases). The CDR3 is 14 residues long. The germline gives CDR1 MGHRA, CDR2 YSYEKL. Trimming shortened V by 4 bases and J by 2 bases, and 12 bases separated the two germline ends. DNA of the CDR3: TGCGCCAGCAGCCCCCAAGACAGGACCTACGAGCAGTACTTC. Its protein product is CASSPQDRTYEQYF.

J is TRBJ1-1 and V is TRBV5-1; 9 bases fit TRBD1. Per the germline V gene, CDR1 is SGHRS and CDR2 is YFSETQ. The CDR3 has 14 residues. V was clipped by 4 bases and J by 3 bases; unmatched bases: 4. In DNA, the CDR3 is TGCGCCAGCAGCCTCAGGACAGGGGACACTGAAGCTTTCTTT. Translating gives CASSLRTGDTEAFF.

The chain is built from TRBV9 and TRBJ1-6; 8 bases agree with TRBD1. J lost 8 bases, V lost 3 bases, and 19 bases had no gene match. Germline V CDR1 and CDR2: SGDLS, YYNGEE. CDR3 length equals 19 residues. The CDR3, as DNA: TGTGCCAGCAGCGCGGTGCTGTCGGACAGGGAAGGCATGGATTCACCCCTCCACTTT. Translated, it gives CASSAVLSDREGMDSPLHF.

This clone was detected once. The chain recombines TRBV21-1 with TRBJ2-1; TRBD2 was called by the table and not checked on the DNA. TRBV21-1 is assigned pseudogene status. The CDR3 is 19 amino acids. The CDR3 spells CASSKAGLAVREAYNEQFF. DNA of the CDR3: TGTGCCAGCAGCAAAGCGGGACTAGCGGTCAGAGAAGCCTACAATGAGCAGTTCTTC.

This clone was observed a handful of times. The V call is TRBV5-1, the J call TRBJ1-5; TRBD1 matches 7 bases. Germline CDR1 SGHRS, CDR2 YFSETQ. CDR3 length: 13 residues. V was clipped by 5 bases and J by 9 bases; unmatched bases: 8. CDR3 residues: CASSTGENTPQHF. The CDR3 DNA reads as TGCGCCAGCAGTACAGGGGAGAACACGCCCCAGCATTTT.

The V call is TRBV2, the J call TRBJ2-1; possible D gene TRBD2, 5 bases. V was trimmed by 3 bases and J by 7 bases, leaving 16 bases between them. From germline, CDR1 is SNHLY and CDR2 FYNNEI. CDR3 length equals 15 residues. This chain's CDR3 is CASSDARSPGNEQFF. The DNA of the CDR3 is TGTGCCAGCAGTGATGCCAGGTCCCCGGGGAATGAGCAGTTCTTC.

V usage is TRBV5-1 and J usage is TRBJ1-1; the D gene is possibly TRBD1 (6 bases). Germline CDR1 and CDR2: SGHRS and YFSETQ. V dropped 6 bases and J dropped 3 bases, with 18 bases sitting between them. This CDR3 contains 15 residues. Here the CDR3 DNA reads TGCGCCAGCAAAGAAAGGGGGGGGTCGGACACTGAAGCTTTCTTT. The encoded protein is CASKERGGSDTEAFF.

This clone was detected once. This chain links TRBV7-2 with TRBJ1-1; TRBD1 aligns across 8 bases. Germline V lookup: CDR1 SGHTA, CDR2 FQGNSA. V was clipped by 1 base and J by 1 base; unmatched bases: 8. CDR3 length: 17 amino acids. The DNA for the CDR3 is TGTGCCAGCAGCTTAGATAGTTTTGGACAGGGGAACACTGAAGCTTTCTTT. It yields the protein CASSLDSFGQGNTEAFF.

This chain connects TRBV7-2 to TRBJ2-3; D unresolved. Germline V lookup: CDR1 SGHTA, CDR2 FQGNSA. Trimming took off 4 bases at V and 1 base at J, with 9 bases between the two ends. This CDR3 region has 14 residues. This CDR3 is CASSWPAGTDTQYF. Written as DNA, the CDR3 is TGTGCCAGCAGCTGGCCCGCCGGCACAGATACGCAGTATTTT.

V and J are TRBV28 and TRBJ2-1; 7 bases align to TRBD2. CDR1 is MDHEN, CDR2 SYDVKM, per germline. CDR3 length: 15 residues. The chain's CDR3 is CVSGSGDPSYNEQFF. The CDR3 DNA follows: TGTGTCTCTGGGAGCGGGGACCCCTCCTACAATGAGCAGTTCTTC.

The V and J genes are TRBV3-1 (or the pseudogene TRBV3-2) and TRBJ2-7; D is perhaps TRBD1 (6 bases). Germline CDR1 is LGHDT and CDR2 is YNNKEL (reference sequence). Trimming removed 3 bases at V and 3 bases at J, with 15 bases between. CDR3 length: 15 residues. CDR3 sequence: CASSHLGDNFYEQYF. The DNA for the CDR3 is TGTGCCAGCAGCCATTTAGGGGACAACTTCTACGAGCAGTACTTC.

The CDR3 coding sequence is TGTGCCAGCAGCTGGGACAGGGGCGTCTCTGGAAACACCATATATTTT. It specifies CASSWDRGVSGNTIYF. This rearrangement joins TRBV7-3 to TRBJ1-3; TRBD1 agrees at 10 bases. Germline V gene lookup returns CDR1 SGHTA and CDR2 FQGTGA. J lost 0 bases, V lost 4 bases, and 3 bases had no gene match. This CDR3 spans 16 amino acids.

V usage is TRBV10-3 and J usage is TRBJ2-3; 7 nucleotides line up with TRBD2. The germline CDR1 and CDR2 sequences are ENHRY and SYGVKD. The CDR3 runs to 16 residues. V lost 4 bases and J lost 2; bases outside the gene matches: 9. Written as DNA, the CDR3 is TGTGCCATCAGTGGGGTGTCTAGCGGAATCACAGATACGCAGTATTTT. The encoded protein is CAISGVSSGITDTQYF.